The present T cell receptor beta chain was sequenced within a study of CD8 T cells in Susac syndrome. It was treatment-naive patients with stable or active relapsing-remitting disease who made up the multiple sclerosis controls. While CD8+ and CD4+ T cells were isolated negatively, TEMRA cells were enriched by FACS. Random hexamers served to reverse transcribe roughly 0.5 to 1 ug RNA. A multiplex approach, immunoSEQ multiplex PCR, amplified TCR beta CDR3 across 54 Vbeta and 13 Jbeta. From the immunoSEQ multiplex PCR reads, TCRdb called clonotypes with MiXCR, one entry per CDR3 protein. The table lists hundreds of thousands of distinct CDR3 sequences, approximately 89% of them singletons. The sample taken for sequencing was CD8+ T cells from PBMCs. The receptor comes from a human donor with multiple sclerosis.

CDR3 nucleotide sequence: TGCAGTGCTAGAGACCCGCGAGGGACTTCTTTTCGTAGCTCCTACAATGAGCAGTTCTTC. It translates to CSARDPRGTSFRSSYNEQFF. This rearrangement joins TRBV20-1 to TRBJ2-1; TRBD2 might be the D (6 bases). Deletions cut 0 bases from V and 0 bases from J, with 24 bases between. The CDR3 is made up of 20 amino acids. CDR1 DFQATT and CDR2 SNEGSKA come from the germline V gene (reference sequence).